The entry below gives a single TCR beta chain sequence along with its context. Participants had their cohort set by participant-reported clinical history. This sample was taken from a study of blood T cell repertoires in COVID-19. Source study methods: Reference gene primers were amplified, and this amplification served to estimate nucleated cell counts. Sequencing used immunoSEQ multiplex PCR; TCRdb keeps in-frame clones, though not all of them. V, J and clone size are taken as reported in that table, and D and trimming were inferred from the DNA itself. The table includes under 450,000 clones, around 87% detected once. There are 14 residues in the CDR3. Germline values: CDR1 MNHEY, CDR2 SVGAGI. The V and J ends lost 5 bases and 15 bases, in that order; junction bases with no gene match: 13.

The receptor was isolated from a man aged 25 to 40 who had recovered from COVID-19. The sample taken for sequencing was PBMCs or T cells enriched from blood (not recorded which). The V gene is TRBV6-5, the J gene TRBJ2-1; TRBD1 aligns across 10 bases. The CDR3 loop is CASSPTHSGQGMFF. CDR3 DNA: TGTGCCAGCAGTCCTACCCATTCGGGACAGGGGATGTTCTTC.